The 8 T cell receptor beta chains below come from one sample, sequenced in a study of shared clonotypes between healthy human individuals. CD8 cells regarded as naive lacked CD45RO, were positively chosen for CCR7, and omitted terminally differentiated effector memory CD45RA+ cells. The assay was immunoSEQ multiplex PCR, and TCRdb's table has in-frame clones only and misses some. The repertoire consists of 800,000 or so clones, with 95% to 97% occurring once and the leading ten covering under 0.3%. The sample comprised naive CD8+ T cells sorted from blood. All receptors come from a man aged 25-45 years in good health.

The V and J genes are TRBV28 and TRBJ1-1, with D unresolved. Germline V gene sequence: CDR1 MDHEN, CDR2 SYDVKM. The ends were cut back, 4 bases at V and 2 bases at J, with 14 bases in the middle. The CDR3 runs 15 residues. The CDR3 protein is CASSSPREINTEAFF. CDR3 DNA sequence: TGTGCCAGCAGTTCGCCACGGGAAATTAACACTGAAGCTTTCTTT.

V gene TRBV5-6 combines with J gene TRBJ2-7; 8 bases line up with TRBD2. The V and J ends lost 4 bases and 0 bases, in that order; junction bases with no gene match: 3. The CDR3 runs 14 residues. Germline assignment: CDR1 SGHDT and CDR2 YYEEEE. The CDR3, as DNA: TGTGCCAGCAGCCATAGCGGGATCTCCTACGAGCAGTACTTC. Its translation: CASSHSGISYEQYF.

The chain is built from TRBV5-5 and TRBJ2-5; D ambiguous. The CDR3 sequence is 14 residues long. The V and J ends lost 4 bases and 2 bases respectively, with 12 bases between them. The germline CDR1 and CDR2 sequences are SGHKS and YYEKEE (reference sequence). The CDR3 nucleotides are TGTGCCAGCAGCCGTCAACGGCGGCAAGAGACCCAGTACTTC. It specifies CASSRQRRQETQYF.

The chain is built from TRBV7-9 and TRBJ1-4; D is perhaps TRBD1 (5 bases). Germline lookup yields CDR1 SEHNR and CDR2 FQNEAQ (reference sequence). The CDR3 loop spans 16 amino acids. Trimming cost V 3 bases and J 1 base, with 12 bases left between them. The CDR3 nucleotides read TGTGCCAGCAGCTTCCAACGCAGGGAAACTAATGAAAAACTGTTTTTT. Protein product: CASSFQRRETNEKLFF.

The gene calls are TRBV9 and TRBJ2-7, with D tentatively TRBD2 (6 bases). Germline-derived CDR1 and CDR2 are SGDLS and YYNGEE. With 4 bases removed from V and 6 bases from J, the gap between germline ends came to 14 bases. The CDR3 is made up of 13 amino acids. Here the CDR3 DNA reads TGTGCCAGCAGCCCGGGGGACTCGCGCGAGCAGTACTTC. This sequence encodes CASSPGDSREQYF. The complete variable domain, with remaining parts taken from reference TRBV9 and TRBJ2-7, reads DSGVTQTPKHLITATGQRVTLRCSPRSGDLSVYWYQQSLDQGLQFLIQYYNGEERAKGNILERFSAQQFPDLHSELNLSSLELGDSALYFCASSPGDSREQYFGPGTRLTVT.

The chain joins TRBV15 to TRBJ2-5; 11 nucleotides line up with TRBD1. The V and J ends lost 3 bases and 5 bases, in that order; junction bases with no gene match: 11. The CDR3 length is 17 residues. Per germline, CDR1 LNHNV and CDR2 YYDKDF (reference sequence). This chain's CDR3 is CATSSGQGASRVETQYF. DNA for the CDR3: TGTGCCACCAGCAGTGGACAGGGGGCATCTCGTGTGGAGACCCAGTACTTC. The whole variable domain, filled in from reference TRBV15 and TRBJ2-5, reads DAMVIQNPRYQVTQFGKPVTLSCSQTLNHNVMYWYQQKSSQAPKLLFHYYDKDFNNEADTPDNFQSRRPNTSFCFLDIRSPGLGDTAMYLCATSSGQGASRVETQYFGPGTRLLVL.

This chain joins TRBV6-5 and TRBJ2-1; weak D call: TRBD1 (5 bases). V lost 0 bases and J 9 bases, leaving 9 bases between the germline ends. This CDR3 has 13 amino acids. Looked up from germline, CDR1 is MNHEY and CDR2 is SVGAGI. The CDR3 DNA reads as TGTGCCAGCAGTTACTCAGGGGAATCTGAGCAGTTCTTC. It is translated as CASSYSGESEQFF.

V usage is TRBV7-9 and J usage is TRBJ1-3; no clear D. The CDR3 is 14 amino acids. V was pared by 1 base and J by 3 bases, with 7 bases between. CDR1 and CDR2 (germline): SEHNR, FQNEAQ (reference sequence). The chain's CDR3 is CASSLVSGGNTIYF. Written as DNA, the CDR3 is TGTGCCAGCAGCTTAGTGAGCGGTGGAAACACCATATATTTT.